The clone carrying this T cell receptor beta chain was seen once. This CDR3 region has 15 residues. The V gene's germline CDR1 is LNHDA and CDR2 SQIVND (reference sequence). Between the trimmed V and J ends, which lost 2 bases and 2 bases, there was a span of 12 bases. Generated by immunoSEQ multiplex PCR, the TCRdb table keeps only in-frame clones and is missing some. The sample lists 1,200 or so clones, 18% occurring once. This specimen comes from a study of tumour-infiltrating T cells in Burkitt lymphoma. The overall study: Patients covered every epidemiological subtype of Burkitt lymphoma. Productive clonality predicted overall and progression-free survival.

The sequenced sample was tumor tissue. The V gene is TRBV19, the J gene TRBJ2-5; D possibly corresponds to TRBD1 (6 bases). This sequence was found in a human donor with Burkitt lymphoma. CDR3 loop: CASSITGTEQETQYF. The CDR3 DNA reads TGTGCCAGTAGTATAACAGGGACGGAGCAAGAGACCCAGTACTTC.